Below are 5 T cell receptor beta chains sequenced from a single sample in a study. Using its own MiXCR run on the RT-PCR reads, TCRdb lists one record per CDR3 protein. The table includes more than 550,000 distinct CDR3 sequences, 14% detected once. The sequenced sample was memory CD4+ T cells from blood. The source of these receptors is a female donor in good health, serving as a healthy control.

Only a few counts were recorded for this clonotype. V is TRBV4-2 and J is TRBJ2-3; no reliable D call. The CDR3 totals 15 residues. Between the trimmed V and J ends, which lost 0 bases and 0 bases, there was a span of 7 bases. CDR1 LGHNA and CDR2 YNFKEQ come from the germline V gene. The CDR3 sequence is CASSQDRASTDTQYF. CDR3 nucleotides: TGTGCCAGCAGCCAAGATAGGGCGAGCACAGATACGCAGTATTTT.

The rearrangement links TRBV20-1 to TRBJ2-7; TRBD1 or TRBD2 may be the D gene (7 bases each). CDR1 is DFQATT and CDR2 is SNEGSKA in the germline V gene (reference sequence). V lost 2 bases to trimming and J lost 9 bases, with 14 bases between them. The CDR3 spans 12 residues. CDR3 loop: CSARQGGAWQYF. The CDR3 DNA is TGCAGTGCTAGACAGGGGGGGGCTTGGCAGTACTTC.

This clonotype came up many times. The junction differs from germline at one of its ends, possibly a read error. The V gene is TRBV25-1, the J gene TRBJ2-2, with D unclear. CDR3 size: 12 residues. CDR1 and CDR2 from the germline V gene are MGHDK and SYGVNS. The CDR3 spells CASSENTGELFF. CDR3 sequence (DNA): TGTGCCAGTAGTGAGAACACCGGGGAGCTGTTTTTT.

This clonotype was observed at least ten times. The chain has TRBV6-6 and TRBJ2-1; TRBD2 matches 11 bases. This CDR3 has 15 amino acids. The V and J ends lost 6 bases and 4 bases, in that order; junction bases with no gene match: 5. Germline CDR1 MNHNY, CDR2 SVGAGI (reference sequence). The CDR3 coding sequence is TGTGCCAGCAGCATCGGGACTAGCGGTTACAATGAGCAGTTCTTC. This sequence encodes CASSIGTSGYNEQFF.

This clonotype was seen repeatedly, ten times or more. The DNA for the CDR3 is TGCGCCAGCAGCTCGACAGGGGGAATCCACGAGACCCAGTACTTC. It is translated as CASSSTGGIHETQYF. The chain employs TRBV5-1 and TRBJ2-5; 9 positions agree with TRBD1. The germline V gene has CDR1 SGHRS and CDR2 YFSETQ. The CDR3 is 15 amino acids. V trimming: 3 bases; J trimming: 5 bases; junction bases outside the gene matches: 8. The full variable domain, its missing parts supplied by reference TRBV5-1 and TRBJ2-5, is KAGVTQTPRYLIKTRGQQVTLSCSPISGHRSVSWYQQTPGQGLQFLFEYFSETQRNKGNFPGRFSGRQFSNSRSEMNVSTLELGDSALYLCASSSTGGIHETQYFGPGTRLLVL.